The 19 T cell receptor beta chains in this list originate from one sample, sequenced in a study of graft-versus-host responses after intestinal transplantation. Using immunoSEQ multiplex PCR, the repertoire was profiled, and TCRdb retains in-frame clones only, with some absent. The sample lists around 78,000 clones, more than 75% seen once, with around 8.6% in the top ten. The antigens these receptors bind are not known. Specimen: unstimulated CD8+ T cells sorted from spleen or lymph node cells, collected before transplant. The receptor set was obtained from a human donor who was the organ donor for an intestinal transplant.

This chain uses TRBV4-1 with TRBJ1-5; 7 bases are shared with TRBD1. J gave up 1 base and V 0 bases, and 6 bases lay outside the gene matches. The V gene's germline CDR1 is MGHRA and CDR2 YSYEKL. The CDR3 is 17 amino acids. The CDR3 is CASSQDRDSQSNQPQHF. CDR3 sequence (DNA): TGCGCCAGCAGCCAAGATCGGGACAGTCAGAGCAATCAGCCCCAGCATTTT.

This chain uses TRBV7-8 with TRBJ2-5, with no clear D. Germline V gene lookup returns CDR1 SGHVS and CDR2 FQNEAQ. The CDR3 totals 14 residues. V was trimmed by 2 bases and J by 2 bases, leaving 9 bases between them. This chain's CDR3 is CASSLHLEQETQYF. Here the CDR3 DNA reads TGTGCCAGCAGCTTACATCTAGAACAAGAGACCCAGTACTTC.

The chain couples TRBV6-5 to TRBJ2-1; D perhaps matches TRBD1 (6 bases). This CDR3 has 15 residues. Germline V gene lookup returns CDR1 MNHEY and CDR2 SVGAGI. The V and J ends lost 5 bases and 5 bases respectively, with 16 bases between them. CDR3 residues: CASSPPGAKDNEQFF. CDR3 sequence (DNA): TGTGCCAGCAGTCCGCCAGGGGCCAAAGACAATGAGCAGTTCTTC.

This clone was detected a few times. The V gene is TRBV28, the J gene TRBJ1-5; D is uncertain. From germline, CDR1 is MDHEN and CDR2 SYDVKM. This CDR3 has 16 amino acids. Deletions cut 6 bases from V and 1 base from J, with 16 bases between. The CDR3 bases are TGTGCCAGCAGGCTAGCCCGGGGAGGGAGCAATCAGCCCCAGCATTTT. Translation: CASRLARGGSNQPQHF.

V is TRBV4-1 and J is TRBJ2-7, with D uncertain. CDR3 size: 14 residues. V gave up 0 bases and J gave up 2 bases, with 8 bases separating them. CDR1 is MGHRA, CDR2 YSYEKL, per germline. CDR3: CASSQDPSPYEQYF. In nucleotides, the CDR3 is TGCGCCAGCAGCCAAGATCCCAGCCCCTACGAGCAGTACTTC.

Here the CDR3 reads CASSQDGGGAYEQFF. CDR3 bases: TGCGCCAGCAGCCAAGATGGCGGGGGGGCCTATGAGCAGTTCTTC. The chain recombines TRBV4-1 with TRBJ2-1; TRBD2 aligns across 9 bases. This CDR3 region has 15 residues. CDR1 is MGHRA, CDR2 YSYEKL, per germline. V lost 0 bases and J lost 8; bases outside the gene matches: 5.

The J gene is TRBJ2-2, the V gene TRBV7-8, with D uncertain. The germline CDR1 and CDR2 sequences are SGHVS and FQNEAQ. V was shortened by 2 bases and J by 4 bases, with 17 bases between the two germline ends. The CDR3 has 17 amino acids. The CDR3 sequence is CASSLLPDLGRTGELFF. The CDR3 nucleotides are TGTGCCAGCAGCTTACTACCCGACCTAGGGCGCACCGGGGAGCTGTTTTTT. Combining the CDR3 with reference TRBV7-8 and TRBJ2-2 gives the whole variable domain GAGVSQSPRYKVAKRGQDVALRCDPISGHVSLFWYQQALGQGPEFLTYFQNEAQLDKSGLPSDRFFAERPEGSVSTLKIQRTQQEDSAVYLCASSLLPDLGRTGELFFGEGSRLTVL.

The CDR3 sequence: CASSFGQTYEQYF. As DNA, the CDR3 is TGTGCCAGCAGCTTTGGTCAGACCTACGAGCAGTACTTC. V usage is TRBV5-8 and J usage is TRBJ2-7; D is unclear. With 2 bases removed from V and 2 bases from J, the gap between germline ends came to 8 bases. This CDR3 has 13 residues. CDR1 and CDR2 (germline): SGHTS, YDEGEE.

This clone is medium-sized. The chain combines TRBV6-4 with TRBJ2-1; TRBD2 aligns across 9 bases. Germline CDR1 reads MRHNA; CDR2 reads SNTAGT. This CDR3 region has 16 residues. V dropped 0 bases and J dropped 6; count of bases not matched to a gene: 6. CDR3 sequence reads: CASSDSASGAANEQFF. In DNA form, the CDR3 reads TGTGCCAGCAGTGACTCGGCTAGCGGGGCGGCCAATGAGCAGTTCTTC.

The chain combines TRBV10-3 with TRBJ2-2; no clear D gene. The CDR3 sequence is 17 residues long. CDR1 is ENHRY, CDR2 SYGVKD, per germline. Trimming stripped 3 bases from V and 1 base from J, with 15 bases between. The CDR3 loop reads CAISDLGPVWNTGELFF. The CDR3 region has the DNA TGTGCCATCAGTGACCTCGGACCAGTCTGGAACACCGGGGAGCTGTTTTTT.

The chain combines TRBV7-9 with TRBJ2-5; TRBD1 aligns across 7 bases. Per the germline V gene, CDR1 is SEHNR and CDR2 is FQNEAQ (reference sequence). The CDR3 spans 14 residues. Losses at the gene ends were 6 bases for V and 2 bases for J; bases not matched to a gene: 6. CDR3 sequence reads: CASSSEGAQETQYF. Here the CDR3 DNA reads TGTGCCAGCAGTTCTGAGGGGGCGCAAGAGACCCAGTACTTC.

The rearrangement joins TRBV6-1 to TRBJ1-4; 7 nucleotides agree with TRBD1. CDR1 is MNHNS and CDR2 is SASEGT in the germline V gene. The CDR3 runs to 14 residues. The J segment lost 7 bases and the V segment lost 4 bases, leaving 6 bases of the junction unmatched. The DNA of the CDR3 is TGTGCCAGCAGTGGAATACAGGGGCCTGAAAAACTGTTTTTT. Translated, it gives CASSGIQGPEKLFF.

The chain uses TRBV10-3 and TRBJ2-1; TRBD2 might be the D (5 bases). The CDR3 has 16 residues. The germline V gene encodes CDR1 ENHRY and CDR2 SYGVKD. Deletions cut 3 bases from V and 7 bases from J, with 19 bases between. The chain's CDR3 is CAISEPRRAPMNEQFF. The DNA of the CDR3 is TGTGCCATCAGTGAACCGAGGCGGGCCCCTATGAATGAGCAGTTCTTC.

The CDR3, as DNA: TGTGCCAGCAGTTTACCCGGGACAGGGTTCCAAGAGACCCAGTACTTC. It codes for CASSLPGTGFQETQYF. The rearrangement uses TRBV28 and TRBJ2-5; 9 nucleotides agree with TRBD1. Losses at the gene ends were 2 bases for V and 1 base for J; bases not matched to a gene: 5. The CDR3 is 16 amino acids. CDR1 and CDR2 from the germline V gene are MDHEN and SYDVKM.

CDR3 region: CASSQEMGSNQPQHF. CDR3 DNA: TGTGCCAGCAGCCAAGAGATGGGGAGCAATCAGCCCCAGCATTTT. The chain uses TRBV4-2 and TRBJ1-5; D is ambiguous. The CDR3 covers 15 residues. Germline V gene lookup returns CDR1 LGHNA and CDR2 YNFKEQ. With 0 bases removed from V and 1 base from J, the gap between germline ends came to 7 bases.

This clone came up a few times. V gene TRBV5-6 combines with J gene TRBJ2-7; D is perhaps TRBD2 (7 bases). The CDR3 runs 15 residues. Germline-derived CDR1 and CDR2 are SGHDT and YYEEEE. The V gene lost 4 bases and the J gene lost 0 bases, with 14 bases spanning the gap. The CDR3 loop reads CASSRGAASSYEQYF. DNA for the CDR3: TGTGCCAGCAGCCGGGGGGCAGCGAGCTCCTACGAGCAGTACTTC.

The rearrangement uses TRBV28 and TRBJ2-3; TRBD1 or TRBD2 may be the D gene (7 bases each). The CDR3 length is 17 residues. Looked up from germline, CDR1 is MDHEN and CDR2 is SYDVKM. V gave up 2 bases and J gave up 2 bases, with 17 bases separating them. The CDR3 sequence: CASSLRFPGGVTDTQYF. The CDR3 bases are TGTGCCAGCAGTTTACGGTTCCCAGGGGGGGTCACAGATACGCAGTATTTT.

In DNA form, the CDR3 reads TGTGCCAGCAGTATTAAGTACTCCTACGAGCAGTACTTC. This codes for CASSIKYSYEQYF. The rearrangement uses TRBV27 and TRBJ2-7, with D unclear. V was clipped by 5 bases and J by 0 bases, with 8 bases between them. This CDR3 is built from 13 residues. CDR1 is MNHEY and CDR2 is SMNVEV in the germline V gene (reference sequence).

The chain employs TRBV9 and TRBJ1-6; possible D gene TRBD1, 5 bases. Trimming stripped 1 base from V and 7 bases from J, with 12 bases between. CDR1 SGDLS and CDR2 YYNGEE come from the germline V gene. CDR3 length: 15 residues. The CDR3 bases are TGTGCCAGCAGCGTAACCGGGACCGGGAATTCACCCCTCCACTTT. Its protein is CASSVTGTGNSPLHF.